A selection of T cell receptor beta chains follows, all from one sample in a study of monozygotic twins with cystic fibrosis. Profiled with immunoSEQ multiplex PCR; TCRdb holds only in-frame clones, not every one. The sample includes approximately 25,000 clones, about 91% of them seen just once. Sample: blood. The source is a girl aged 2-15 years with cystic fibrosis. Both conserved end residues are part of each CDR3. Each record gives: V gene, D gene, clone size, J gene, CDR3 protein, CDR3 DNA. A D gene is named only where the DNA matches it firmly. Size is omitted from some rows. Given values are once, few, many or a class for expanded clones.

>TRBV7-8|NA|NA|TRBJ2-7
CASSLRRDNYEQYF
TGTGCCAGCAGCTTACGGCGGGACAACTACGAGCAGTACTTC
>TRBV18|TRBD1|few|TRBJ1-2
CASSPGQGNGYTF
TGTGCCAGCTCACCGGGACAGGGCAATGGCTACACCTTC
>TRBV20-1|TRBD2|NA|TRBJ2-3
CSAQERTSDF
TGCAGTGCTCAAGAACGGACTAGCGATTTT
>TRBV4-3|NA|NA|TRBJ2-3
CASSQGPGKTTDTQYF
TGCGCCAGCAGCCAAGGGCCGGGAAAAACCACAGATACGCAGTATTTT
>TRBV5-1|TRBD1|NA|TRBJ1-1
CASSLRQGPTMNTEAFF
TGCGCCAGCAGCTTGAGACAGGGGCCTACCATGAACACTGAAGCTTTCTTT
>TRBV7-2|NA|NA|TRBJ2-2
CASSLESGGNTGELFF
TGTGCCAGCAGCTTAGAATCCGGGGGGAACACCGGGGAGCTGTTTTTT
>TRBV7-9|NA|NA|TRBJ1-5
CASSPQGWEPQHF
TGTGCCAGCAGCCCACAAGGGTGGGAGCCCCAGCATTTT
>TRBV19|TRBD1|NA|TRBJ2-3
CASSAPDRGYVADTQYF
TGTGCCAGTAGTGCGCCCGACAGGGGTTATGTCGCAGATACGCAGTATTTT
>TRBV4-1|NA|NA|TRBJ2-7
CASSQDAGAGYEQYF
TGCGCCAGCAGCCAAGATGCGGGTGCCGGCTACGAGCAGTACTTC
>TRBV7-9|NA|NA|TRBJ1-6
CASSPSFDRENSPLHF
TGTGCCAGCAGCCCCTCGTTCGACAGAGAAAATTCACCCCTCCACTTT
>TRBV7-2|NA|NA|TRBJ2-5
CASSPGESQETQYF
TGTGCCAGCAGCCCTGGGGAGTCCCAAGAGACCCAGTACTTC
>TRBV19|NA|NA|TRBJ1-4
CASSIWSRVGEKLFF
TGTGCCAGTAGTATTTGGAGTCGGGTCGGAGAAAAACTGTTTTTT
>TRBV19|NA|NA|TRBJ1-5
CASSLWANQPQHF
TGTGCCAGTAGTCTGTGGGCGAATCAGCCCCAGCATTTT
>TRBV7-8|TRBD1|NA|TRBJ2-6
CASSLVDRGVSGANVLTF
TGTGCCAGCAGCTTAGTCGACAGGGGTGTCTCTGGGGCCAACGTCCTGACTTTC
>TRBV27|NA|few|TRBJ1-1
CASSPYTNTEVFF
TGTGCCAGCAGTCCCTACACGAACACTGAAGTTTTCTTT
>TRBV19|NA|NA|TRBJ1-2
CAISREGVGNYGYTF
TGTGCCATTAGTCGGGAGGGGGTTGGCAACTATGGCTACACCTTC
>TRBV7-2|NA|NA|TRBJ1-1
CASSSGRWTEAFF
TGTGCCAGCAGCTCAGGACGATGGACTGAAGCTTTCTTT
>TRBV5-1|NA|once|TRBJ2-7
CASSFRGEYEQYF
TGCGCCAGCAGCTTCCGGGGTGAGTACGAGCAGTACTTC
>TRBV6-1|NA|NA|TRBJ1-2
CASSENQGVSHDYTF
TGTGCCAGCAGTGAAAACCAGGGAGTCTCTCATGACTACACCTTC
>TRBV18|TRBD1|NA|TRBJ1-4
CASSPGTGAIGMFF
TGTGCCAGCTCACCGGGGACAGGGGCCATTGGGATGTTTTTT
>TRBV7-9|NA|NA|TRBJ2-2
CASSTSRGNTGELFF
TGTGCCAGCAGCACCAGCAGGGGGAACACCGGGGAGCTGTTTTTT
>TRBV11-2|NA|once|TRBJ1-1
CASSLIHFSEAFF
TGTGCCAGCAGCTTAATACATTTCAGTGAAGCTTTCTTT
>TRBV6-5|NA|NA|TRBJ1-2
CASSSWTDGYTF
TGTGCCAGCAGTTCATGGACAGATGGCTACACCTTC
>TRBV15|NA|NA|TRBJ1-6
CATSRDKMYGRSNSPLHF
TGTGCCACCAGCAGAGATAAAATGTACGGAAGATCAAATTCACCCCTCCACTTT
>TRBV7-8|NA|NA|TRBJ2-7
CASSLAPDLAGAEEQYF
TGTGCCAGCAGCTTAGCTCCAGACCTGGCAGGGGCGGAAGAGCAGTACTTC
>TRBV5-6|NA|NA|TRBJ2-1
CASTLLQKTSSHEQFF
TGTGCCAGCACCTTGTTACAGAAAACGTCTAGCCATGAGCAGTTCTTC
>TRBV5-1|NA|NA|TRBJ2-2
CASSWNGNTGELFF
TGCGCCAGCAGCTGGAATGGTAACACCGGGGAGCTGTTTTTT
>TRBV5-1|TRBD1|NA|TRBJ2-1
CASSWADRGEQFF
TGCGCCAGCAGCTGGGCTGACAGGGGTGAGCAGTTCTTC
>TRBV6-5|NA|NA|TRBJ1-2
CASRQGWGYTF
TGTGCCAGCAGGCAGGGTTGGGGCTACACCTTC
>TRBV6-5|NA|once|TRBJ2-1
CASSYKAAGNEQFF
TGTGCCAGCAGTTACAAGGCGGCTGGAAATGAGCAGTTCTTC
>TRBV7-2|NA|NA|TRBJ2-5
CASSSTETGRGETQYF
TGTGCCAGCAGCTCTACCGAGACAGGGAGGGGAGAGACCCAGTACTTC
>TRBV15|NA|NA|TRBJ1-3
CATSREGRGNTIYF
TGTGCCACCAGCAGAGAGGGCAGAGGAAACACCATATATTTT
>TRBV6-6|NA|NA|TRBJ1-4
CASSYARGGTNEKLFF
TGTGCCAGCAGTTACGCCCGGGGGGGGACTAATGAAAAACTGTTTTTT
>TRBV27|TRBD1|NA|TRBJ1-6
CASSSQGWNSPLHF
TGTGCCAGCAGTTCACAGGGGTGGAATTCACCCCTCCACTTT
>TRBV19|NA|once|TRBJ1-5
CASSIGSDSNQPQHF
TGTGCCAGTAGTATAGGGAGCGATAGCAATCAGCCCCAGCATTTT